Following are 4 T cell receptor beta chains from one sample sequenced in a study of blood T cell repertoires in COVID-19. The assay was immunoSEQ multiplex PCR, and TCRdb's table has in-frame clones only and misses some. Of approximately 140,000 clones in the sample, about four fifths were seen once. Input material: peripheral blood. The receptors come from a man aged 65 to 79 with acute or convalescent COVID-19.

In this sample, this clone turned up a few times. The V call is TRBV2, the J call TRBJ1-2; D remains ambiguous. CDR3 length: 15 residues. Germline CDR1 SNHLY, CDR2 FYNNEI. Trimming stripped 7 bases from V and 6 bases from J, with 21 bases between. CDR3 region: CASTVGPDPKDGYTF. The CDR3 bases are TGTGCCAGCACCGTTGGGCCCGACCCTAAGGATGGCTACACCTTC.

V usage is TRBV5-1 and J usage is TRBJ2-2, with TRBD2 identical over 8 bases. With 4 bases clipped from V and 5 bases from J, the junction kept 1 base outside the gene matches. CDR1 is SGHRS, CDR2 YFSETQ, per germline. The CDR3 runs to 13 residues. The CDR3 sequence: CASSRGGTGELFF. CDR3 DNA: TGCGCCAGCAGCCGGGGGGGAACCGGGGAGCTGTTTTTT.

This chain joins TRBV7-8 and TRBJ2-3, with D perhaps matching TRBD2 (5 bases). The CDR3 extends over 15 amino acids. Looked up from germline, CDR1 is SGHVS and CDR2 is FQNEAQ. Trimming pared 5 bases from V and 6 bases from J, leaving 18 bases between. This CDR3 reads CASSPPVRVGDTQYF. Here the CDR3 DNA reads TGTGCCAGCAGCCCACCGGTGAGGGTGGGCGATACGCAGTATTTT. The whole variable domain, filled in from reference TRBV7-8 and TRBJ2-3, reads GAGVSQSPRYKVAKRGQDVALRCDPISGHVSLFWYQQALGQGPEFLTYFQNEAQLDKSGLPSDRFFAERPEGSVSTLKIQRTQQEDSAVYLCASSPPVRVGDTQYFGPGTRLTVL.

The chain links TRBV18 to TRBJ1-6; 8 positions agree with TRBD1. Trimming cost V 1 base and J 7 bases; bases outside gene matches: 12. The CDR3 loop spans 18 amino acids. The germline V gene has CDR1 KGHSH and CDR2 LQKENI. The CDR3 DNA sequence: TGTGCCAGCTCACCACGCCCCATACAGGGGGAAGGGAATTCACCCCTCCACTTT. Its protein is CASSPRPIQGEGNSPLHF.